The present entry profiles one TCR beta chain with its context. Its antigen remains unidentified. This record comes from a study of T cell responses to AZD1222 COVID-19 vaccine. Sequencing was performed with immunoSEQ multiplex PCR; in TCRdb, only in-frame clones are kept and a portion is missing. The sample has over 200,000 clones; 90% to 95% are singletons. Broader study findings: Seropositive AZD1222 recipients at baseline numbered only five or six. Vaccine-associated CD4 TCRs spanned spike, dominant at 160-218 and 743-854. The study reported that nearly half of spike-specific TCRs target unmutated variant regions.

This TCR was recovered from an adult who received the MenACWY meningococcal vaccine as a control. This sample comprised peripheral blood, obtained 28 days after the second dose of the MenACWY control vaccine.

CDR3 nucleotides: TGTGCCAGCGGGGGGAGGGAAGAGACCCAGTACTTC. It translates to CASGGREETQYF. This rearrangement joins TRBV12-3 or TRBV12-4 to TRBJ2-5, with TRBD2 matching over 7 bases. The CDR3 spans 12 residues. V was clipped by 8 bases and J by 3 bases; unmatched bases: 3.